This note documents a single T cell receptor beta chain sequence. This record comes from a study of blood T cell repertoires in COVID-19. TCRdb's table, derived via immunoSEQ multiplex PCR, lists solely in-frame clones and lacks some. The sample lists roughly 290,000 clones, approximately 84% occurring once. The material sequenced was peripheral blood. The source of this sequence is a person aged 65 to 85 with COVID-19, enrolled during active disease.

The CDR3 protein is CASSDSKRGTQYF. Written as DNA, the CDR3 is TGTGCCAGCAGTGATTCTAAGCGGGGTACGCAGTATTTT. The V gene is TRBV6-1, the J gene TRBJ2-3; 7 bases agree with TRBD2. The CDR3 has 13 amino acids. V lost 3 bases to trimming and J lost 8 bases; unmatched junction nucleotides: 5. Per the germline V gene, CDR1 is MNHNS and CDR2 is SASEGT.